Below, one T cell receptor (beta chain) is given with its context. This clonotype was detected ten times or more. Its antigen has not been determined. No much larger clonotype is one base removed from it; base qualities were not supplied. The sample comes from a study of glioma-infiltrating T cells (dated by TCRdb to the mid-2010s). About the full investigation: The study sequenced TCR alpha- and beta-chain repertoires from glioma tissue, from non-neoplastic brain tissue and from matched peripheral blood mononuclear cells. To gauge divergence between tissue and blood T-cell populations, every tissue-infiltrating repertoire was compared against the peripheral blood repertoire from the same patient. The paired cohort comprised three low-grade glioma patients, several primary glioblastoma patients and three non-glioma patients contributing non-neoplastic brain tissue.

CDR1 is given as WNHNN and CDR2 as SYGVQD, both from the germline V gene (reference sequence). Taken from cysteine to phenylalanine, the CDR3 has 13 residues. CDR3 DNA only is kept here, 39 bases in frame from base 1. V lost 10 bases and J lost 4 bases; the stretch between them is 14 bases long. Broad study findings and their caveats: Only a very small number of CDR3 sequences turned up in both tissue and blood, a result put down to high CDR3 diversity combined with limited sampling. In non-neoplastic patients, VJ-independent divergence between tissue and blood fell below expectation, whereas in all gliomas, and especially in low-grade gliomas, the divergence rose above expectation. Group comparisons were based on small numbers of patients: three non-neoplastic, three low-grade glioma and eight or nine glioblastoma patients.

The iRepertoire nested amplicon-rescue multiplex PCR (arm-PCR) platform was used to amplify TCR alpha and beta CDR3 regions from RNA. The input for one-step reverse transcription and amplification was roughly 100-450 ng of either tissue mRNA or PBMC total RNA. After bead purification, a secondary multiplex PCR added Illumina adapters, and libraries were gel-purified between 200 and 400 bp. Libraries carried internal 6-nucleotide barcodes used for demultiplexing. Sequencing of libraries was performed on an Illumina MiSeq with 2x220 or 2x250 nucleotide paired-end reads. As for how the authors treated the data: Paired reads were merged using FLASH 1.2.11 and aligned with BWA-MEM to the GRCh37 human genome, and TRA and TRB reads were then extracted. An IMGT-derived reference of cassette sequences and CDR3 motifs, with pseudogenes included, was used for V and J assignment. Reads were translated in three frames, and productive CDR3s were defined as those with a C...FGXG motif and no stop codons. Unique combinations of V-J cassette pair and CDR3 amino acid sequence were defined as clonotypes. Reads were filtered by Hamming distance, with the threshold set by the sequence error rate of each sample in mapped regions. TCRdb applied fastp at Q25 and MiXCR to the public reads, then kept only in-frame beta chains. Identical CDR3 protein sequences are pooled into one entry, listed with their most common genes and DNA. The V and J calls here are based on TCRdb, not the publication. This sample comprises approximately 3,200 distinct CDR3 sequences, roughly 45% of them detected only once. Less than 60% of the sample rests with the top ten.

Sample: glioma tissue, nonneoplastic brain tissue, or PBMCs (not recorded which). The source of this sequence is a human donor with low-grade glioma or glioblastoma, undergoing nonglioma brain surgery, or in good health (not recorded which). The sequence joins TRBV10-1 to TRBJ1-5; no D gene call is confident. The DNA reads as follows: TGCGCCAACCAAGGTCAATTAAATCAGCCCCAGCATTTT. Protein translation: CANQGQLNQPQHF.